The entry below gives a single T cell receptor beta chain sequence along with its context. These data originate in a study of blood T cell repertoires in COVID-19. The overall study: Acute and convalescent COVID-19 samples came from the United States, Italy and Spain. The analysed material was cDNA or gDNA that came from T cells, B-cell-depleted T cells, or PBMCs.

The V and J ends lost 1 base and 5 bases respectively, with 11 bases between them. The germline gives CDR1 SEHNR, CDR2 FQNEAQ (reference sequence). The CDR3 spans 14 residues. In the authors' methods: Amplification of reference gene primers provided the estimated nucleated cell counts. TCRdb keeps only in-frame clones here, not all; method: immunoSEQ multiplex PCR. The V and J calls and clone size are taken from that table; D and trimming were inferred from the DNA. The sample lists around 120,000 clones, around four fifths occurring once. Sequencing was performed on peripheral blood. The V call is TRBV7-9, the J call TRBJ1-1, with no clear D. The sequence was obtained from a human donor in a cohort sampled during active COVID-19. The CDR3 DNA sequence: TGTGCCAGCAGCTTAGGGCTTACGGGAACTGAAGCTTTCTTT. Protein: CASSLGLTGTEAFF.